This is a list of T cell receptor beta chains from one sample in a study of vaccination and CD4 T cells after COVID-19. No antigen has been assigned to these receptors. TCRdb recomputed calls from the PCR reads with MiXCR, one row per CDR3 protein. This table has fewer than 8,000 distinct CDR3 sequences, more than 25% appearing once. Input material: CD4+ T cells from blood, cultured in vitro. These receptors came from a human donor in good health. CDR3s include the opening cysteine and the closing phenylalanine or tryptophan. A D gene is named only where the DNA matches it firmly. Expanded clones get a size class; other rows say once, few or many, or leave the size out.

CATSDWTGGLETQYF | TGTGCCACCAGTGATTGGACAGGGGGATTAGAGACCCAGTACTTC | TRBD1 | TRBJ2-5 | TRBV24-1 | medium-sized | 15
CSARVAAKDQPQHF | TGCAGTGCTAGAGTGGCAGCTAAGGATCAGCCCCAGCATTTT | NA | TRBJ1-5 | TRBV20-1 | medium-sized | 14
CASSLRSSTDTQYF | TGTGCCAGCAGTTTACGGTCCTCAACAGATACGCAGTATTTT | NA | TRBJ2-3 | TRBV27 | few | 14
CASSYVAPTGELFF | TGTGCCAGCAGTTATGTAGCCCCGACCGGGGAGCTGTTTTTT | NA | TRBJ2-2 | TRBV6-5 | NA | 14
CASRLTCITGAHGREETQYF | TGTGCCAGCAGATTAACTTGTATAACGGGAGCCCACGGCAGGGAAGAGACCCAGTACTTC | NA | TRBJ2-5 | TRBV7-3 | NA | 20
CASRGGREHSNQPQHF | TGTGCCAGCAGGGGGGGCCGGGAGCATAGCAATCAGCCCCAGCATTTT | NA | TRBJ1-5 | TRBV6-1 | few | 16
CASSVEGPFLEQYF | TGTGCCAGCAGTGTGGAGGGGCCTTTCCTGGAGCAGTACTTC | NA | TRBJ2-7 | TRBV2 | NA | 14
CASRRDYGYTF | TGTGCCAGTCGAAGGGACTATGGCTACACCTTC | NA | TRBJ1-2 | TRBV6-2/TRBV6-3 | few | 11
CASSLLAPGGGRNSPLHF | TGTGCCAGCAGCTTATTAGCGCCCGGGGGGGGGCGGAATTCACCCCTCCACTTT | NA | TRBJ1-6 | TRBV7-3 | once | 18
CASSLRDSHEQYF | TGTGCCAGCAGTTTAAGGGACAGTCACGAGCAGTACTTC | TRBD1 | TRBJ2-7 | TRBV28 | NA | 13
CSASYFQAGANVLTF | TGCAGTGCTAGTTATTTTCAGGCTGGGGCCAACGTCCTGACTTTC | NA | TRBJ2-6 | TRBV20-1 | NA | 15
CSANRDRVGPYGYTF | TGCAGTGCTAACAGAGACAGGGTGGGGCCTTATGGCTACACCTTC | TRBD1 | TRBJ1-2 | TRBV20-1 | NA | 15
CASSPLGTGDNSPLHF | TGTGCCAGCAGCCCTCTGGGGACAGGTGATAATTCACCCCTCCACTTT | TRBD1 | TRBJ1-6 | TRBV7-9 | few | 16
CAWSVLGQGASPLHF | TGTGCCTGGAGTGTACTTGGACAGGGTGCCTCACCCCTCCACTTT | TRBD1 | TRBJ1-6 | TRBV30 | NA | 15
CASSLVPDVGEQFF | TGTGCCAGCAGCTTAGTGCCAGACGTGGGGGAGCAGTTCTTC | NA | TRBJ2-1 | TRBV11-2 | NA | 14
CAIRGTSGYEQYF | TGTGCCATCAGAGGGACTAGCGGCTACGAGCAGTACTTC | TRBD2 | TRBJ2-7 | TRBV10-3 | NA | 13
CASSRVVGELFF | TGTGCCAGCAGCCGGGTTGTCGGGGAGCTGTTTTTT | NA | TRBJ2-2 | TRBV6-2/TRBV6-3 | NA | 12
CASSYSWALTDTQYF | TGTGCCAGCAGCTACTCATGGGCCCTCACAGATACGCAGTATTTT | NA | TRBJ2-3 | TRBV7-2 | NA | 15
CASSDGGDTGELFF | TGTGCCAGCAGTGACGGAGGGGACACCGGGGAGCTGTTTTTT | NA | TRBJ2-2 | TRBV6-4 | NA | 14
CASSSGPPRNEQYF | TGTGCCAGCAGTTCCGGGCCCCCGAGGAACGAGCAGTACTTC | NA | TRBJ2-7 | TRBV27 | few | 14
CASSPRYRSQETQYF | TGCGCCAGCAGCCCTAGATACCGCTCACAAGAGACCCAGTACTTC | NA | TRBJ2-5 | TRBV5-1 | NA | 15
CATPFGPGYEQYF | TGTGCCACCCCCTTTGGGCCCGGCTACGAGCAGTACTTC | NA | TRBJ2-7 | TRBV28 | few | 13